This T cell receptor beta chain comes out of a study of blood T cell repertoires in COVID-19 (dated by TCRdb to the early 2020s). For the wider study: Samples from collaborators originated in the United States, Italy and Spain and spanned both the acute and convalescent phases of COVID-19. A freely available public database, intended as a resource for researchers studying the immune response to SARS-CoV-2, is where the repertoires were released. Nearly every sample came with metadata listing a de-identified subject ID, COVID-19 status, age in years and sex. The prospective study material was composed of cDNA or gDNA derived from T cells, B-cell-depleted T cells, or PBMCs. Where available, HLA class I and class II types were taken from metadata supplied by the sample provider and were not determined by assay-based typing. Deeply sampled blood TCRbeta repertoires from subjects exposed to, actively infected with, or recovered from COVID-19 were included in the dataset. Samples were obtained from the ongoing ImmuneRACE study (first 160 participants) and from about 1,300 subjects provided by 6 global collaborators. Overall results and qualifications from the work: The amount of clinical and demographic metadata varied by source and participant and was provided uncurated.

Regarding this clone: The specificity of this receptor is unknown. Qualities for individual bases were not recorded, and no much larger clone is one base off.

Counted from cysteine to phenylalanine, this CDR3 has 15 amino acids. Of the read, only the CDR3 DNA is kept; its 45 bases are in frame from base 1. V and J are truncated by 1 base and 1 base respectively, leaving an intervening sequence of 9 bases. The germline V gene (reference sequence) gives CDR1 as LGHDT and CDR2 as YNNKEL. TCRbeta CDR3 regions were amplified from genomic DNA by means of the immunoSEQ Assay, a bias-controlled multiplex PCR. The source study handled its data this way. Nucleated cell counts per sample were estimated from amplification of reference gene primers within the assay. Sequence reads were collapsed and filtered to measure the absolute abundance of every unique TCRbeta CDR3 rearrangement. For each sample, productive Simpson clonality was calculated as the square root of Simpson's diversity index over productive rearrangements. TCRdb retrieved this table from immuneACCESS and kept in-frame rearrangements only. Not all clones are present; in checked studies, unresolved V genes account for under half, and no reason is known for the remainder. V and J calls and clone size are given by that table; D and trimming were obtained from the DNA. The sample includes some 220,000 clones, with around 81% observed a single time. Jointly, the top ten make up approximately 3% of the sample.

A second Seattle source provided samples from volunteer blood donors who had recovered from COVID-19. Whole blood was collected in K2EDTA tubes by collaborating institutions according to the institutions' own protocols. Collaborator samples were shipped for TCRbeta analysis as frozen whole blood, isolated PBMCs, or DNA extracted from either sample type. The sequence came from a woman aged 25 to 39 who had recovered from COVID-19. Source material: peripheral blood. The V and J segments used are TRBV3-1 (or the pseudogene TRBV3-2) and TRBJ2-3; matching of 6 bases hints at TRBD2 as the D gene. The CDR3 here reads CASSQAGEGTDTQYF. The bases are TGTGCCAGCAGCCAAGCGGGGGAGGGCACAGATACGCAGTATTTT.